What follows are 17 T cell receptor beta chains derived from one specimen sequenced in a study of blood T cell repertoires in COVID-19. Clones were read by immunoSEQ multiplex PCR, and TCRdb kept only the in-frame ones, dropping some. The sample lists more than 150,000 clones, roughly 94% occurring once. Sequencing was performed on peripheral blood. The receptors shown here come from a young man with COVID-19, enrolled during active disease.

This chain uses TRBV3-1 (or the pseudogene TRBV3-2) with TRBJ2-3; 10 positions agree with TRBD1. Germline CDR1 is LGHDT and CDR2 is YNNKEL (reference sequence). With V trimmed by 1 base and J by 4 bases, 5 bases remained unmatched. This CDR3 has 16 residues. The CDR3 loop is CASSQADRGFPDTQYF. CDR3 nucleotide sequence: TGTGCCAGCAGCCAAGCGGACAGGGGGTTCCCAGATACGCAGTATTTT.

This clone was seen only once. This chain joins TRBV6-5 and TRBJ2-7; a possible D gene is TRBD1 (5 bases). Looked up from germline, CDR1 is MNHEY and CDR2 is SVGAGI. There are 16 residues in the CDR3. Between the trimmed V and J ends, which lost 2 bases and 1 base, there was a span of 15 bases. The CDR3 region is CASSYGQGALSYEQYF. For the CDR3, the DNA is TGTGCCAGCAGTTACGGGCAGGGCGCCTTATCCTACGAGCAGTACTTC.

The V call is TRBV7-9, the J call TRBJ1-2, with D possibly TRBD1 on 5 matching bases. The CDR3 extends over 13 amino acids. The V and J ends lost 2 bases and 6 bases respectively, with 10 bases between them. From germline, CDR1 is SEHNR and CDR2 FQNEAQ (reference sequence). The CDR3 reads CASSLNQGNGYTF. In nucleotides, the CDR3 is TGTGCCAGCAGCTTAAATCAGGGAAATGGCTACACCTTC.

The gene calls are TRBV5-4 and TRBJ1-2; possible D gene TRBD1, 5 bases. This CDR3 region has 14 residues. Looked up from germline, CDR1 is SGHNT and CDR2 is YYREEE (reference sequence). V lost 4 bases to trimming and J lost 4 bases, with 14 bases between them. CDR3 protein: CASSEVGRGYGYTF. CDR3 sequence (DNA): TGTGCCAGCAGCGAGGTGGGGCGCGGCTATGGCTACACCTTC.

The chain couples TRBV2 to TRBJ1-5, with D unresolved. Germline loops: CDR1 SNHLY, CDR2 FYNNEI. V was clipped by 4 bases and J by 2 bases, with 9 bases between them. The CDR3 spans 14 residues. CDR3 loop: CASSVSTGNQPQHF. In DNA, the CDR3 is TGTGCCAGCAGTGTCTCCACGGGCAATCAGCCCCAGCATTTT.

The CDR3 reads CASSYRTAGNTIYF. CDR3 nucleotide sequence: TGTGCCAGCAGCTATAGGACAGCCGGAAACACCATATATTTT. This chain uses TRBV5-6 with TRBJ1-3; a weak D match, TRBD1 (6 bases). V was shortened by 3 bases and J by 4 bases, with 11 bases between the two germline ends. Germline values: CDR1 SGHDT, CDR2 YYEEEE. CDR3 length: 14 residues.

The J gene is TRBJ2-2, the V gene TRBV12-3 or TRBV12-4; no definite D call. The V gene lost 3 bases and the J gene lost 6 bases, with 8 bases spanning the gap. The CDR3 extends over 13 amino acids. CDR3 coding DNA: TGTGCCAGCAGTTTGATCGCGGCCGGGGAGCTGTTTTTT. Translating it yields CASSLIAAGELFF.

This clone has a single count. The J gene is TRBJ1-3, the V gene TRBV9, with D tentatively TRBD1 (5 bases). This CDR3 has 16 residues. Trimming stripped 4 bases from V and 2 bases from J, with 16 bases between. Per germline, CDR1 SGDLS and CDR2 YYNGEE. The CDR3 loop reads CASSIGAGWPGNTIYF. The CDR3 nucleotides read TGTGCCAGCAGCATAGGGGCGGGGTGGCCTGGAAACACCATATATTTT.

This chain links TRBV11-2 with TRBJ2-1, with 14 nucleotides matching TRBD2. The germline V gene encodes CDR1 SGHAT and CDR2 FQNNGV. The V gene end was trimmed by 5 bases and the J gene end by 7 bases; junction bases not matched to a gene: 10. This CDR3 contains 17 residues. DNA for the CDR3: TGTGCCAGCAGCCATCCTGGGACTAGCGGGGGAGGGAATGAGCAGTTCTTC. This gives the protein CASSHPGTSGGGNEQFF. Combining the CDR3 with reference TRBV11-2 and TRBJ2-1 gives the whole variable domain EAGVAQSPRYKIIEKRQSVAFWCNPISGHATLYWYQQILGQGPKLLIQFQNNGVVDDSQLPKDRFSAERLKGVDSTLKIQPAKLEDSAVYLCASSHPGTSGGGNEQFFGPGTRLTVL.

This clone has only one observation. The chain links TRBV6-1 to TRBJ1-1, with D possibly TRBD1 on 6 matching bases. From germline, CDR1 is MNHNS and CDR2 SASEGT. The V end lost 1 base, the J end lost 6 bases, and 12 bases lay between the germline ends. There are 14 residues in the CDR3. This CDR3 reads CASSEVLGASEAFF. The CDR3 nucleotides read TGTGCCAGCAGTGAAGTTCTGGGGGCGTCTGAAGCTTTCTTT.

V usage is TRBV27 and J usage is TRBJ1-2, with 7 bases fitting TRBD1. The length of the CDR3 is 17 residues. CDR1 MNHEY and CDR2 SMNVEV come from the germline V gene (reference sequence). V lost 3 bases and J lost 5; bases outside the gene matches: 15. The CDR3: CASSFGQETTQIYGYTF. The CDR3 coding sequence is TGTGCCAGCAGTTTTGGACAGGAAACCACTCAAATATATGGCTACACCTTC.

The gene calls are TRBV30 and TRBJ2-7; TRBD2 aligns across 7 bases. The CDR3 runs to 12 residues. The germline V gene has CDR1 GTSNPN and CDR2 SVGIG (reference sequence). Trimming took 8 bases from V and 2 from J; bases not matched to a gene: 6. DNA of the CDR3: TGTGCCATGGCGGGGGTCACCTACGAGCAGTACTTC. It yields the protein CAMAGVTYEQYF.

The chain uses TRBV19 and TRBJ2-2, with no clear D. CDR1 and CDR2 (germline): LNHDA, SQIVND (reference sequence). Trimming removed 2 bases at V and 6 bases at J, with 13 bases between. The CDR3 loop spans 15 amino acids. CDR3 DNA sequence: TGTGCCAGTAGTATAATGGCCACCGAACCCGGGGAGCTGTTTTTT. Amino acid sequence: CASSIMATEPGELFF.

The chain combines TRBV14 with TRBJ2-5, with 9 bases fitting TRBD2. V lost 1 base, J lost 2 bases, and 8 bases stayed unmatched. The CDR3 covers 17 residues. Germline V gene data show CDR1 as SGHDN and CDR2 as FVKESK. CDR3 loop: CASSQAPVLAGQETQYF. For the CDR3, the DNA is TGTGCCAGCAGCCAAGCCCCCGTCCTAGCGGGGCAAGAGACCCAGTACTTC. Drawing the rest from reference TRBV14 and TRBJ2-5, the complete variable domain is EAGVTQFPSHSVIEKGQTVTLRCDPISGHDNLYWYRRVMGKEIKFLLHFVKESKQDESGMPNNRFLAERTGGTYSTLKVQPAELEDSGVYFCASSQAPVLAGQETQYFGPGTRLLVL.

The V gene is TRBV6-6, the J gene TRBJ2-2, with a weak D call TRBD1 (6 bases). Trimming removed 8 bases from V and 7 bases from J, with 14 bases in between. CDR3 length: 13 amino acids. CDR1 is MNHNY, CDR2 SVGAGI, per germline (reference sequence). CDR3: CASLGAGIGELFF. CDR3 bases: TGTGCCAGCCTGGGGGCAGGGATCGGGGAGCTGTTTTTT.

The rearrangement joins TRBV30 to TRBJ2-1, with 9 bases identical to TRBD1. The CDR3 has 15 amino acids. CDR1 is GTSNPN and CDR2 is SVGIG in the germline V gene (reference sequence). V gave up 0 bases and J gave up 6 bases; unmatched junction bases: 6. CDR3 nucleotide sequence: TGTGCCTGGAGTGTACGGACAGGGGTTAGCAATGAGCAGTTCTTC. Protein product: CAWSVRTGVSNEQFF.

The gene calls are TRBV5-1 and TRBJ1-2, with 9 bases fitting TRBD1. The CDR3 is 15 amino acids. V trimming: 4 bases; J trimming: 5 bases; junction bases outside the gene matches: 9. Germline lookup yields CDR1 SGHRS and CDR2 YFSETQ. The CDR3, as DNA: TGCGCCAGCAGCATGGGACAGGGAAAGGGGTATGGCTACACCTTC. It codes for CASSMGQGKGYGYTF.